These 10 T cell receptor beta chains share one sample of origin, sequenced in a study of shared T cell receptors in the human thymus. The table came from immunoSEQ multiplex PCR; TCRdb's copy has only in-frame clones and leaves some out. The repertoire holds more than 550,000 clones, with about 90% as singletons. The same data also contributed to another study, on human thymus T cells.

The source material was thymocytes. The source of these receptors is a boy under two years old with a congenital heart defect.

This sequence joins TRBV7-9 and TRBJ2-7; tentatively, D is TRBD1 (5 bases). The CDR3 loop spans 11 amino acids. Trimming left V 9 bases short and J 3 bases short, with 9 bases between. The germline V gene encodes CDR1 SEHNR and CDR2 FQNEAQ (reference sequence). This chain's CDR3 is CARADNYEQYF. The CDR3 bases are TGTGCCAGGGCGGACAACTACGAGCAGTACTTC.

The gene calls are TRBV9 and TRBJ2-7, with 9 bases lining up with TRBD1. The ends lost 4 bases at V and 0 bases at J; junction bases unmatched: 14. Germline V gene lookup returns CDR1 SGDLS and CDR2 YYNGEE. This CDR3 spans 18 amino acids. The CDR3 loop is CASSPRDREPLDSYEQYF. The CDR3 region has the DNA TGTGCCAGCAGCCCCCGGGACAGGGAACCCCTCGACTCCTACGAGCAGTACTTC.

The rearrangement joins TRBV6-1 to TRBJ2-1; 7 bases match TRBD2. The CDR3 has 14 residues. V gave up 10 bases and J gave up 6 bases; unmatched junction bases: 12. The germline V gene encodes CDR1 MNHNS and CDR2 SASEGT. CDR3 amino acids: CATRGRAIPNEQFF. In DNA form, the CDR3 reads TGTGCCACGCGGGGGAGGGCGATCCCCAATGAGCAGTTCTTC.

V is TRBV28 and J is TRBJ1-2, with 7 bases fitting TRBD1. V lost 6 bases, J lost 2 bases, and 6 bases stayed unmatched. CDR1 and CDR2 from the germline V gene are MDHEN and SYDVKM. The CDR3 totals 14 residues. This CDR3 reads CASSPRDRNYGYTF. DNA for the CDR3: TGTGCCAGCAGCCCCCGGGACAGAAACTATGGCTACACCTTC.

The genes are TRBV10-3 and TRBJ1-5; TRBD1 matches 11 bases. Germline V CDR1 and CDR2: ENHRY, SYGVKD. The CDR3 runs to 15 residues. Losses at the gene ends were 4 bases for V and 6 bases for J; bases not matched to a gene: 5. CDR3 sequence reads: CAISAGTGGFQPQHF. As DNA, the CDR3 is TGTGCCATCAGTGCCGGGACAGGGGGGTTTCAGCCCCAGCATTTT.

This clone was recorded a few times. V usage is TRBV5-6 and J usage is TRBJ2-4, with 10 bases matching TRBD1. Germline CDR1 and CDR2: SGHDT and YYEEEE. The CDR3 runs to 17 residues. The J segment lost 0 bases and the V segment lost 4 bases, leaving 7 bases of the junction unmatched. This CDR3 reads CASSILDRGLAKNIQYF. The CDR3 coding sequence is TGTGCCAGCAGCATATTAGACAGGGGGCTAGCCAAAAACATTCAGTACTTC.

The V call is TRBV10-3, the J call TRBJ2-3; D is unresolved. The CDR3 is 14 amino acids. V was clipped by 7 bases and J by 0 bases, with 11 bases between them. CDR1 is ENHRY and CDR2 is SYGVKD in the germline V gene. CDR3 coding DNA: TGTGCCATCAATTTTGGGCGTAGCACAGATACGCAGTATTTT. The encoded protein is CAINFGRSTDTQYF.

The rearrangement uses TRBV7-9 and TRBJ2-6; 12 bases match TRBD1. This CDR3 comprises 18 residues. V was pared by 5 bases and J by 2 bases, with 7 bases of the junction left unmatched. CDR1 is SEHNR, CDR2 FQNEAQ, per germline (reference sequence). CDR3 sequence: CASSTTGQGATGANVLTF. The DNA of the CDR3 is TGTGCCAGCAGCACGACGGGACAGGGGGCGACTGGGGCCAACGTCCTGACTTTC.

The rearrangement links TRBV18 to TRBJ2-1; TRBD2 is a possible D gene (6 bases). The CDR3 covers 15 residues. CDR1 and CDR2 from the germline V gene are KGHSH and LQKENI. Trimming shortened V by 2 bases and J by 9 bases, and 17 bases separated the two germline ends. In nucleotides, the CDR3 is TGTGCCAGCTCACCAAACGGGAGCACCGTTATTGAGCAGTTCTTC. Amino acids: CASSPNGSTVIEQFF.

This clone was found a few times. Here the CDR3 reads CASSGRTEGRVSQEKLFF. DNA for the CDR3: TGTGCCAGCAGCGGGCGGACAGAGGGGAGGGTGTCTCAAGAAAAACTGTTTTTT. This chain joins TRBV7-9 and TRBJ1-4; weak D call: TRBD1 (6 bases). Trimming took 5 bases from V and 8 from J, leaving 27 bases between them. The CDR3 sequence is 18 residues long. Germline loops: CDR1 SEHNR, CDR2 FQNEAQ (reference sequence).